The 17 T cell receptor beta chains below were found in one sample sequenced in a study of cytomegalovirus exposure and HLA in healthy donors. Primers: 60 Vbeta forward and 13 Jbeta reverse. The data were produced by immunoSEQ multiplex PCR, yet TCRdb's version contains in-frame clones alone and is incomplete. Seen here are about 160,000 clones, approximately 80% observed once, and the top ten hold 7%. What was sequenced was PBMCs. The receptors were sampled from a woman between 25 and 40 years old in good health and CMV-seropositive.

V and J are TRBV18 and TRBJ1-5, with D possibly being TRBD1 (5 bases). Germline loops: CDR1 KGHSH, CDR2 LQKENI. V was clipped by 0 bases and J by 2 bases, with 5 bases between them. The CDR3 runs 14 residues. As DNA, the CDR3 is TGTGCCAGCTCACCACCAGGGGGCAATCAGCCCCAGCATTTT. This sequence encodes CASSPPGGNQPQHF.

The rearrangement joins TRBV7-9 to TRBJ2-7, with D perhaps matching TRBD1 (6 bases). V gave up 2 bases and J gave up 6 bases, with 14 bases separating them. There are 14 residues in the CDR3. Germline values: CDR1 SEHNR, CDR2 FQNEAQ (reference sequence). Written as DNA, the CDR3 is TGTGCCAGCAGCTTATACAGGGACATAGGCGAGCAGTACTTC. Amino acid sequence: CASSLYRDIGEQYF.

The chain recombines TRBV27 with TRBJ1-5; a weak D match, TRBD1 (6 bases). Per the germline V gene, CDR1 is MNHEY and CDR2 is SMNVEV (reference sequence). Deletions cut 2 bases from V and 3 bases from J, with 8 bases between. The CDR3 is 14 residues long. CDR3 region: CASSLGQPNQPQHF. The CDR3 DNA reads TGTGCCAGCAGTTTAGGACAGCCCAATCAGCCCCAGCATTTT.

The V and J genes are TRBV18 and TRBJ2-6; weak D call: TRBD1 (5 bases). V dropped 1 base and J dropped 4 bases, with 14 bases sitting between them. CDR1 and CDR2 (germline): KGHSH, LQKENI. This CDR3 contains 17 residues. CDR3 residues: CASSPLGLGLGANVLTF. As DNA, the CDR3 is TGTGCCAGCTCACCACTGGGGCTCGGGTTGGGGGCCAACGTCCTGACTTTC.

The rearrangement links TRBV7-2 to TRBJ1-5, with 8 bases that match TRBD1. The ends lost 5 bases at V and 4 bases at J; junction bases unmatched: 7. The germline gives CDR1 SGHTA, CDR2 FQGNSA. There are 15 residues in the CDR3. The chain's CDR3 is CASSLVGTGNQPQHF. As DNA, the CDR3 is TGTGCCAGCAGCCTGGTCGGGACAGGTAATCAGCCCCAGCATTTT.

The rearrangement links TRBV19 to TRBJ2-5; 7 positions agree with TRBD2. The J call may be wrong; the DNA end is better matched by TRBJ2-7. CDR1 LNHDA and CDR2 SQIVND come from the germline V gene (reference sequence). The CDR3 totals 16 residues. The CDR3 DNA reads as TGTGCCAGTAGTGTTACTCAGAGCGGGGAGATATACGAGCAGTACTTC. It specifies CASSVTQSGEIYEQYF.

This clone was counted only a few times. V usage is TRBV13 and J usage is TRBJ2-3; TRBD2 matches 10 bases. The germline V gene encodes CDR1 PRHDT and CDR2 FYEKMQ (reference sequence). Trimming cost V 4 bases and J 2 bases; bases outside gene matches: 6. CDR3 length: 16 residues. The CDR3 region is CASSSGLAVYTDTQYF. The CDR3 nucleotides read TGTGCCAGCAGCTCAGGACTAGCGGTATACACAGATACGCAGTATTTT.

The V call is TRBV4-3, the J call TRBJ1-1; the match to TRBD1 covers 7 bases. After removal of 1 base from V and 1 base from J, the junction contained 6 bases not matched to a gene. This CDR3 is 16 amino acids long. From germline, CDR1 is LGHNA and CDR2 YSLEER. CDR3 region: CASSQALTGPNTEAFF. CDR3 sequence (DNA): TGCGCCAGCAGCCAAGCTTTGACAGGGCCGAACACTGAAGCTTTCTTT.

This clone was observed once. The rearrangement links TRBV2 to TRBJ2-7; D perhaps matches TRBD1 (6 bases). The ends were cut back, 4 bases at V and 6 bases at J, with 10 bases in the middle. The CDR3 is made up of 12 amino acids. The germline V gene encodes CDR1 SNHLY and CDR2 FYNNEI. CDR3 residues: CASSGLGGEQYF. CDR3 DNA: TGTGCCAGCAGTGGCCTAGGGGGCGAGCAGTACTTC.

This clone was recorded a few times. The chain employs TRBV10-1 and TRBJ1-1, with D perhaps TRBD1 (6 bases). Looked up from germline, CDR1 is WNHNN and CDR2 is SYGVQD (reference sequence). V dropped 6 bases and J dropped 3 bases, with 14 bases sitting between them. The CDR3 spans 14 residues. For the CDR3, the DNA is TGCGCCAGCAGGTGGGAAGGGGGAGACACTGAAGCTTTCTTT. It specifies CASRWEGGDTEAFF.

The chain recombines TRBV28 with TRBJ1-5; 7 bases are a match to TRBD1. CDR3 size: 17 residues. V lost 4 bases, J lost 5 bases, and 14 bases stayed unmatched. Looked up from germline, CDR1 is MDHEN and CDR2 is SYDVKM. CDR3 amino acids: CASSYWSDRSLDQPQHF. The CDR3 region has the DNA TGTGCCAGCAGTTATTGGTCGGACAGGTCCCTTGATCAGCCCCAGCATTTT.

The table lists this clone with a few counts. The V and J genes are TRBV7-9 and TRBJ2-7, with 7 bases that match TRBD2. Germline V gives CDR1 SEHNR, CDR2 FQNEAQ (reference sequence). Losses at the gene ends were 0 bases for V and 0 bases for J; bases not matched to a gene: 5. There are 16 residues in the CDR3. The chain's CDR3 is CASSLAKRDSSYEQYF. The CDR3 DNA reads as TGTGCCAGCAGCTTAGCGAAGCGGGATAGCTCCTACGAGCAGTACTTC.

This chain connects TRBV11-2 to TRBJ1-2, with TRBD1 identical over 7 bases. Germline V gene data show CDR1 as SGHAT and CDR2 as FQNNGV. V lost 5 bases and J lost 6; bases outside the gene matches: 12. The CDR3 runs to 15 residues. The CDR3 DNA follows: TGTGCCAGCAGCCCCGTCTGGGGGCAGGGGGATGGCTACACCTTC. Translating it yields CASSPVWGQGDGYTF.

J is TRBJ2-1 and V is TRBV7-2, with D possibly being TRBD1 (5 bases). This CDR3 is built from 12 residues. V gave up 1 base and J gave up 16 bases, with 14 bases separating them. The germline CDR1 and CDR2 sequences are SGHTA and FQGNSA. This chain's CDR3 is CASSLEGPYPFF. In nucleotides, the CDR3 is TGTGCCAGCAGCTTAGAGGGGCCCTACCCATTCTTC. The variable domain in full, completed from reference TRBV7-2 and TRBJ2-1, reads GAGVSQSPSNKVTEKGKDVELRCDPISGHTALYWYRQSLGQGLEFLIYFQGNSAPDKSGLPSDRFSAERTGGSVSTLTIQRTQQEDSAVYLCASSLEGPYPFFGPGTRLTVL.

The chain links TRBV10-3 to TRBJ2-1; 12 bases are a match to TRBD2. Germline V gene sequence: CDR1 ENHRY, CDR2 SYGVKD. The V gene end was trimmed by 10 bases and the J gene end by 8 bases; junction bases not matched to a gene: 6. The CDR3 has 13 residues. CDR3 loop: CATLPSGGDEQFF. DNA of the CDR3: TGTGCCACTTTGCCTAGCGGGGGGGATGAGCAGTTCTTC.

J is TRBJ2-1 and V is TRBV5-1; 10 nucleotides line up with TRBD1. J gave up 2 bases and V 0 bases, and 2 bases lay outside the gene matches. Germline CDR1 reads SGHRS; CDR2 reads YFSETQ. The CDR3 has 16 amino acids. CDR3 loop: CASSLATGGAYNEQFF. CDR3 nucleotide sequence: TGCGCCAGCAGCTTGGCGACAGGGGGCGCCTACAATGAGCAGTTCTTC.

The chain couples TRBV7-2 to TRBJ2-7; 8 bases map to TRBD2. V lost 0 bases and J lost 0; bases outside the gene matches: 4. The germline CDR1 and CDR2 sequences are SGHTA and FQGNSA. The CDR3 is 16 amino acids. The CDR3, as DNA: TGTGCCAGCAGCTTAGCCGGGGGGGGGAGCTCCTACGAGCAGTACTTC. It is translated as CASSLAGGGSSYEQYF.